These T cell receptor beta chains were read from a single sample in a study of somatic mutations in cytotoxic T cells in rheumatoid arthritis. The method was immunoSEQ multiplex PCR; TCRdb's version includes in-frame clones alone and lacks a portion of them. Here the sample spans several thousand clones, approximately 80% being singletons. The specimen was CD8+ T cells sorted from blood, collected at a follow-up visit. The receptor set was obtained from a woman in her 70s with rheumatoid arthritis. CDR3s include the opening cysteine and the closing phenylalanine or tryptophan. D genes are given only for firm matches. Some rows mark clone size as missing; the rest say once, few, many or name a class of expanded clone.

d_call j_call v_call clone_size cdr3_nt cdr3_aa
TRBD1 TRBJ2-6 TRBV19 NA TGTGCCAGTAGTATGACAGGGGTGGCTTCGGCTACTGGGGCCAACGTCCTGACTTTC CASSMTGVASATGANVLTF
TRBD1 TRBJ1-1 TRBV11-1 NA TGTGCCAGCAGCTGGGGACAGGGGAACACTGAAGCTTTCTTT CASSWGQGNTEAFF
TRBD1 TRBJ2-3 TRBV28 NA TGTGCCAGCAGTTTGGGGACAGGGGCCAATTGGGGAGATACGCAGTATTTT CASSLGTGANWGDTQYF
NA TRBJ2-3 TRBV7-8 NA TGTGCCAGCACCCCGTTAGGGCCAAGAGATACGCAGTATTTT CASTPLGPRDTQYF
NA TRBJ1-1 TRBV6-4 medium-sized TGTGCCAGCAGTGACTCCCGGGACGTGGGCACTGAAGCTTTCTTT CASSDSRDVGTEAFF
NA TRBJ2-2 TRBV13 NA TGTGCCAGCGTGGCAGGGCCCGGGGAGCTGTTTTTT CASVAGPGELFF
TRBD1 TRBJ2-7 TRBV5-1 NA TGCGCCAGCAGCGGGGACAGGGGACCCTACGAGCAGTACTTC CASSGDRGPYEQYF
TRBD1 TRBJ1-1 TRBV2 NA TGTGCCACCACAGGGGGCTTGAACACTGAAGCTTTCTTT CATTGGLNTEAFF
TRBD1 TRBJ2-3 TRBV11-2 NA TGTGCCAGCAGCTTAGAAATCGGCAGGGGGAAGAGAGATACGCAGTATTTT CASSLEIGRGKRDTQYF
NA TRBJ1-5 TRBV15 NA TGTGCCACCAGCAGAGATCAGGGGAATCAGCCCCAGCATTTT CATSRDQGNQPQHF
NA TRBJ1-3 TRBV6-1 NA TGTGCCAGCAGTGCCCAGGGTCCTGGAAACACCATATATTTT CASSAQGPGNTIYF
NA TRBJ1-1 TRBV6-1 NA TGTGCCAGTACCGCGGGGGGGTATAGGAACACTGAAGCTTTCTTT CASTAGGYRNTEAFF
TRBD2 TRBJ2-5 TRBV6-1 NA TGTGCCAGCCGCCTAGCGGGGGGGCGAAGGGAGACCCAGTACTTC CASRLAGGRRETQYF
TRBD1 TRBJ1-2 TRBV7-9 NA TGTGCCAGCAGCTTGGACAGGGCGTTCTTCTATGGCTACACCTTC CASSLDRAFFYGYTF
TRBD2 TRBJ2-5 TRBV6-6 NA TGTGCCAGCAGTCCGGGACTAGCCCTTCCGCGGGAGACCCAGTACTTC CASSPGLALPRETQYF
NA TRBJ2-7 TRBV15 NA TGTGCCACCAGCGGGGCAGGGTCCTACGAGCAGTACTTC CATSGAGSYEQYF
NA TRBJ2-7 TRBV7-6 NA TGTGCCAGCAGCTGGCGGGACGGGGGCGAGCAGTACTTC CASSWRDGGEQYF
TRBD1 TRBJ2-7 TRBV6-1 NA TGTGCCAGCAAATACCGGGACAGCTCCTACGAGCAGTACTTC CASKYRDSSYEQYF
TRBD2 TRBJ2-3 TRBV5-1 NA TGCGCCAGCAGCCCCGGCCCAGGACTAGCGGGAGCGGAGGGCACAGATACGCAGTATTTT CASSPGPGLAGAEGTDTQYF
TRBD2 TRBJ2-3 TRBV10-2 NA TGCGCCAGCAGTGAGGGACTAGCGGCGATAACCTACAACACAGATACGCAGTATTTT CASSEGLAAITYNTDTQYF
NA TRBJ1-1 TRBV19 NA TGTGCCAGTAGTATCCCAGGGATGACCACTGAAGCTTTCTTT CASSIPGMTTEAFF
NA TRBJ2-3 TRBV19 NA TGTGCCAGTAGTAGCGGGGCAAGAGATACGCAGTATTTT CASSSGARDTQYF
TRBD1 TRBJ2-1 TRBV6-4 NA TGTGCCAGCAGCGCAAGGGACAGAGATTTGAGTGAGCAGTTCTTC CASSARDRDLSEQFF
TRBD1 TRBJ2-7 TRBV6-1 NA TGTGCCAGCAGTGAAGCCGGGACAGAATTGACCTACGAGCAGTACTTC CASSEAGTELTYEQYF
NA TRBJ1-2 TRBV21-1 once TGTGCCAGCAGCAATCGAACAGGGGAAGGTAACTATGGCTACACCTTC CASSNRTGEGNYGYTF
NA TRBJ2-7 TRBV7-9 NA TGTGCCAGCAGCTCTGCCGGGACCCATCCCTACGAGCAGTACTTC CASSSAGTHPYEQYF
TRBD1 TRBJ1-5 TRBV28 NA TGTGCCAGCAGTTTAATACAGGGGACAATAAAAACCGTAAATCAGCCCCAGCATTTT CASSLIQGTIKTVNQPQHF
NA TRBJ2-1 TRBV5-1 NA TGCGCCAGCAGCTCCGAAGGACAGTACAATGAGCAGTTCTTC CASSSEGQYNEQFF
TRBD1 TRBJ2-5 TRBV9 NA TGTGCCAGCGGGACAGATAAGTACTTC CASGTDKYF
NA TRBJ1-4 TRBV2 few TGTGCCAGCGACGGTGAAAAACTGTTTTTT CASDGEKLFF
NA TRBJ2-2 TRBV7-6 NA TGTGCCAGCAACCAAGCGGCGGGACTCATCACCGGGGAGCTGTTTTTT CASNQAAGLITGELFF
NA TRBJ2-5 TRBV6-6 NA TGTGCCAGCAGTTATGGGGAGACCCAGTACTTC CASSYGETQYF
TRBD2 TRBJ2-2 TRBV19 few TGTGCCAGTAGTTGGACTAGCGAGTACACCGGGGAGCTGTTTTTT CASSWTSEYTGELFF
TRBD2 TRBJ2-1 TRBV15 NA TGTGCCACCAGCAGAGAGAGAGCGGGACCTTGGGGTGAGCAGTTCTTC CATSRERAGPWGEQFF
NA TRBJ2-7 TRBV4-1 NA TGCGCCAGCAGCCAAGAAAGAAGCGACGGCCTCACCTACGAGCAGTACTTC CASSQERSDGLTYEQYF
TRBD1 TRBJ2-5 TRBV7-9 once TGTGCCAGCAGCCCCGGGACAGCGTACCAAGAGACCCAGTACTTC CASSPGTAYQETQYF
TRBD1 TRBJ1-2 TRBV7-9 NA TGTGCCAGCAGCGCCCCGGGACAGCCCTCCGGCTACACCTTC CASSAPGQPSGYTF
NA TRBJ2-3 TRBV9 medium-sized TGTGCCAGCAGCGTCGGGTGGGGGAGGTCAGATACGCAGTATTTT CASSVGWGRSDTQYF
NA TRBJ2-3 TRBV5-1 NA TGCGCCAGCAGCCCCCAAAGATCCAGGGTTGGGGGATCAGATACGCAGTATTTT CASSPQRSRVGGSDTQYF
NA TRBJ2-1 TRBV2 NA TGTGCCAGCAGTGAAGGTTTAGGGGGTGAGCAGTTCTTC CASSEGLGGEQFF
NA TRBJ1-5 TRBV2 NA TGTGCCAGCAGTGAGGGGGGCCAAACCCGCAATCAGCCCCAGCATTTT CASSEGGQTRNQPQHF
TRBD1 TRBJ2-6 TRBV27 NA TGTGCCAGCAGTTTCACGCCGGGACAGGGAACCGGGGCCAACGTCCTGACTTTC CASSFTPGQGTGANVLTF
NA TRBJ2-1 TRBV4-1 NA TGCGCCAGCAGCCAAGATCTGCCCTCGAGAGCGAGGAATGAGCAGTTCTTC CASSQDLPSRARNEQFF
NA TRBJ2-7 TRBV27 NA TGTGCCAGCAGTATCAACAGGGCTTACGAGCAGTACTTC CASSINRAYEQYF